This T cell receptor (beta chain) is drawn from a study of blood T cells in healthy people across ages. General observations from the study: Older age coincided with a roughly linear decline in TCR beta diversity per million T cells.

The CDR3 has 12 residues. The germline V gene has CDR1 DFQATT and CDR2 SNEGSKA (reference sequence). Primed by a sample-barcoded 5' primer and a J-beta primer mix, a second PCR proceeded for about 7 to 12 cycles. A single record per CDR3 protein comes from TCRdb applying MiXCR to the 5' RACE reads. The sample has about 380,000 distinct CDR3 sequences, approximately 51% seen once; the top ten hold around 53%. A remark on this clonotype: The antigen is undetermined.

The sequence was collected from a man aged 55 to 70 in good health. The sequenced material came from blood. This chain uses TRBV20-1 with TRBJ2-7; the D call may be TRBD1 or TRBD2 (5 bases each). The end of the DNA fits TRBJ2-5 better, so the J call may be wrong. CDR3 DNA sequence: TGCAGTGCTACCGAGTGGGGGGAGACCCAGTACTTC. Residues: CSATEWGETQYF.